This T cell receptor beta chain was sequenced for a study of T cell responses to AZD1222 COVID-19 vaccine. Clones were read by immunoSEQ multiplex PCR, and TCRdb kept only the in-frame ones, dropping some. The table lists approximately 120,000 clones, approximately 89% of them singletons, with about 4.4% in the top ten. This CDR3 is 15 amino acids long. CDR1 and CDR2 (germline): LNHDA, SQIVND (reference sequence). Deletions cut 3 bases from V and 2 bases from J, with 13 bases between. Remarks on this clone: Its antigen is undetermined.

Study results and limitations: Breadth and depth of Spike-specific TCRs rose after two AZD1222 doses. Clonal diversity may have been underestimated in mostly white British donors.

The sample was peripheral blood, taken 28 days after the second AZD1222 dose. This TCR was sampled from an adult who received the AZD1222 COVID-19 vaccine. The gene calls are TRBV19 and TRBJ1-1, with a possible D match to TRBD1 (6 bases). For the CDR3, the DNA is TGTGCCAGTAGTATTGGGACAAGATCTAACACTGAAGCTTTCTTT. It yields the protein CASSIGTRSNTEAFF. Together with reference TRBV19 and TRBJ1-1, the CDR3 gives the full variable domain: DGGITQSPKYLFRKEGQNVTLSCEQNLNHDAMYWYRQDPGQGLRLIYYSQIVNDFQKGDIAEGYSVSREKKESFPLTVTSAQKNPTAFYLCASSIGTRSNTEAFFGQGTRLTVV.